This T cell receptor (beta chain) was observed in a study of T cell repertoires in cytomegalovirus infection. Study background: Alongside well-studied HLA-B-restricted CMV epitopes, recently identified HLA-C-restricted CMV epitopes were also used. Broader study findings: Ex vivo responses were dominated by HLA-C-restricted CMV-specific TCR beta clonotypes.

Trimming took 1 base from V and 2 from J, leaving 7 bases between them. This CDR3 comprises 13 residues. Germline CDR1 reads SGHRS; CDR2 reads YFSETQ. Points on this clonotype: Its target is unknown.

TCRdb re-called the reads with MiXCR, one entry per CDR3 protein. The table lists 700,000 to 850,000 distinct CDR3 sequences, about 30% of them singletons. The sequences come from cultured CD8+ T cells from PBMCs, collected from culture after CMV antigen stimulation. The J gene is TRBJ2-7, the V gene TRBV5-1; D is unresolved. The clonotype was recovered from a human donor in good health (CMV status not recorded). Some clones in this sample may be carry-over from other donors' samples. This CDR3 reads CASSLYGTYEQYF. The CDR3 region has the DNA TGCGCCAGCAGCTTGTACGGTACCTACGAGCAGTACTTC.